The subject of this entry is one T cell receptor beta chain. The data originate from a study of shared clonotypes between healthy human individuals. At deep level, the assay was performed. Generated by immunoSEQ multiplex PCR, the TCRdb table keeps only in-frame clones and is missing some. The sample includes a few million clones, just over 90% of them seen just once. Sample: naive CD4+ T cells sorted from blood. Subset: CD45RA+ positively selected. The TCR was taken from a man younger than 35 in good health.

CDR3 sequence (DNA): TGCGCCAGCAGCCAACTGGACAGTACAACCTACGAGCAGTACTTC. Its protein is CASSQLDSTTYEQYF. The chain recombines TRBV4-1 with TRBJ2-7, with D perhaps matching TRBD1 (6 bases). Germline V gives CDR1 MGHRA, CDR2 YSYEKL. Trimming took off 2 bases at V and 2 bases at J, with 13 bases between the two ends. CDR3 length: 15 residues.